This TCR beta chain emerged from a study of shared clonotypes between healthy human individuals. Trimming cost V 6 bases and J 0 bases, with 14 bases left between them. This CDR3 has 15 amino acids. Germline loops: CDR1 MDHEN, CDR2 SYDVKM. Notes on the study in general: Specimens sampled were limited to blood, with tissue repertoires likely differing.

Approximately 100 million PBMCs per unsorted sample were used for genomic DNA. Comment on this clone: Its antigen is as yet unknown.

Assay execution proceeded at the deep level. Per the original data handling: There were no quality scores in the junction-only immunoSEQ sequences, so filtering differed. The method was immunoSEQ multiplex PCR; TCRdb's version includes in-frame clones alone and lacks a portion of them. V and J calls plus clone size are reproduced from that table; the DNA served to infer D and trimming. The table shows fewer than 600,000 clones, with roughly 80% occurring only once. Sequenced input: PBMCs. This chain uses TRBV28 with TRBJ1-1, with D perhaps TRBD1 (6 bases). This clonotype was obtained from a woman between 40 and 50 years old in good health. Some clones in this sample may be carry-over from other donors' samples. CDR3 bases: TGTGCCAGCAGGGCGTCGGGGGGCGTGAACACTGAAGCTTTCTTT. Translating it yields CASRASGGVNTEAFF.